These 10 T cell receptor beta chains share one sample of origin, sequenced in a study of T cells in Graves' hyperthyroidism and ophthalmopathy. The TCR beta CDR3 regions underwent amplification using RNA transcripts as the source. First-round RT-PCR targeting the TCR CDR3 was performed with the HTBI primer set. TCRdb ran MiXCR on the multiplex PCR reads and lists one entry per CDR3 protein. The table lists roughly 720,000 distinct CDR3 sequences, 15% to 20% of them singletons. The specimen was blood. The receptors originated from a man aged 45-65 years with Graves' hyperthyroidism.

The rearrangement joins TRBV7-2 to TRBJ2-3, with 8 bases identical to TRBD2. Germline trimming cut 5 bases from V and 4 bases from J; bases unmatched to any gene: 11. The CDR3 has 16 amino acids. Germline V CDR1 and CDR2: SGHTA, FQGNSA. CDR3 protein: CASSPPREGPSDTQYF. Here the CDR3 DNA reads TGTGCCAGCAGCCCTCCCCGGGAGGGCCCTTCAGATACGCAGTATTTT.

The rearrangement uses TRBV5-4 and TRBJ2-7; 9 positions agree with TRBD1. The CDR3 length is 14 residues. The junction had 7 bases not matched to a gene; V was cut back by 4 bases and J by 5 bases. Germline V CDR1 and CDR2: SGHNT, YYREEE (reference sequence). CDR3 sequence reads: CASSPGTGHHEQYF. The DNA of the CDR3 is TGTGCCAGCAGCCCGGGGACAGGGCACCACGAGCAGTACTTC.

This clonotype appeared many times. This rearrangement joins TRBV28 to TRBJ1-3; D unresolved. This CDR3 is built from 15 residues. V lost 5 bases, J lost 0 bases, and 11 bases lay in between. From germline, CDR1 is MDHEN and CDR2 SYDVKM. CDR3 nucleotide sequence: TGTGCCAGCAGTCGGACTCTCAGCTCTGGAAACACCATATATTTT. It is translated as CASSRTLSSGNTIYF.

This clonotype was seen more than once but under ten times. The chain joins TRBV7-9 to TRBJ2-7; no clear D. Germline assignment: CDR1 SEHNR and CDR2 FQNEAQ (reference sequence). The CDR3 has 14 amino acids. With 1 base removed from V and 5 bases from J, the gap between germline ends came to 12 bases. Here the CDR3 DNA reads TGTGCCAGCAGCTTAGAGGCGCGGAGACACGAGCAGTACTTC. Its translation is CASSLEARRHEQYF.

CDR3 bases: TGTGCCAGCAGCTTAGGTCGCGCCACGAATTCCTACGAGCAGTACTTC. Protein: CASSLGRATNSYEQYF. This chain links TRBV7-2 with TRBJ2-7; D gene uncertain. Germline V gives CDR1 SGHTA, CDR2 FQGNSA. This CDR3 is built from 16 residues. The V and J ends lost 1 base and 1 base respectively, with 14 bases between them.

This clonotype was observed a handful of times. The rearrangement uses TRBV25-1 and TRBJ2-5; maybe TRBD1 (6 bases). The V end lost 3 bases, the J end lost 5 bases, and 13 bases lay between the germline ends. The germline gives CDR1 MGHDK, CDR2 SYGVNS. The CDR3 runs 14 residues. The CDR3 spells CASSEDRRWETQYF. CDR3 sequence (DNA): TGTGCCAGCAGTGAGGACAGAAGATGGGAGACCCAGTACTTC.

Remarks on this clonotype: A single base separates this from a much larger clone, so it may be a read error. V gene TRBV20-1 combines with J gene TRBJ2-7, with D tentatively TRBD1 (7 bases). Germline-derived CDR1 and CDR2 are DFQATT and SNEGSKA (reference sequence). The CDR3 totals 13 residues. CDR3 in amino acids: CGAGGGGPYEQCF. The CDR3 nucleotides read TGCGGTGCAGGGGGTGGGGGGCCCTACGAGCAGTGCTTC.

This clonotype was counted ten times or more. The rearrangement joins TRBV24-1 to TRBJ2-3, with D perhaps given as TRBD1 or TRBD2 (6 bases each). V was trimmed by 2 bases and J by 1 base, leaving 12 bases between them. CDR3 length: 16 amino acids. CDR1 and CDR2 from the germline V gene are KGHDR and SFDVKD. CDR3 in amino acids: CATSDWGAEGTDTQYF. For the CDR3, the DNA is TGTGCCACCAGTGATTGGGGGGCTGAGGGCACAGATACGCAGTATTTT.

The V gene is TRBV20-1, the J gene TRBJ1-5; TRBD1 matches 7 bases. The CDR3 extends over 16 amino acids. V lost 5 bases, J lost 1 base, and 11 bases stayed unmatched. The germline V gene encodes CDR1 DFQATT and CDR2 SNEGSKA (reference sequence). This CDR3 reads CSAFQQGRGSNQPQHF. CDR3 sequence (DNA): TGCAGTGCTTTCCAACAGGGGAGGGGAAGCAATCAGCCCCAGCATTTT.

Turning to this clonotype: This may be a read error, as it is one base from a much larger clone. This chain uses TRBV12-5 with TRBJ2-1; a possible D gene is TRBD1 (6 bases). From germline, CDR1 is LGHNT and CDR2 FRNRAP. This CDR3 is built from 18 residues. CDR3 DNA: TGTGCTAGTGGTTTGGTACTAGGGCCTAGGGGGATATACAGTGAGCAGTTCTTC. It codes for CASGLVLGPRGIYSEQFF.